This record covers a single TCR beta chain. The CDR3 is made up of 16 amino acids. From germline, CDR1 is MNHNY and CDR2 SVGAGI (reference sequence). The V end lost 5 bases, the J end lost 0 bases, and 14 bases lay between the germline ends. This specimen belongs to a study of blood T cell repertoires in COVID-19. Study background: T cells, B-cell-depleted T cells, or PBMCs supplied cDNA or gDNA.

Authors' data handling: Scientists estimated how many nucleated cells there were by amplifying reference gene primers. Sequenced by immunoSEQ multiplex PCR; TCRdb stores in-frame clones only, minus some. The V and J calls and clone size were taken over from that table, and D and trimming were inferred from the DNA. The table has 20,000 to 25,000 clones, almost 85% seen once. The clonotype originates from a man aged 40-55 years with acute or convalescent COVID-19. The chain joins TRBV6-6 to TRBJ1-3; a possible D gene is TRBD1 (6 bases). The sample comprised peripheral blood. CDR3 nucleotide sequence: TGTGCCAGCAGTAGACCGACAGGACCCTCTGGAAACACCATATATTTT. This encodes CASSRPTGPSGNTIYF.